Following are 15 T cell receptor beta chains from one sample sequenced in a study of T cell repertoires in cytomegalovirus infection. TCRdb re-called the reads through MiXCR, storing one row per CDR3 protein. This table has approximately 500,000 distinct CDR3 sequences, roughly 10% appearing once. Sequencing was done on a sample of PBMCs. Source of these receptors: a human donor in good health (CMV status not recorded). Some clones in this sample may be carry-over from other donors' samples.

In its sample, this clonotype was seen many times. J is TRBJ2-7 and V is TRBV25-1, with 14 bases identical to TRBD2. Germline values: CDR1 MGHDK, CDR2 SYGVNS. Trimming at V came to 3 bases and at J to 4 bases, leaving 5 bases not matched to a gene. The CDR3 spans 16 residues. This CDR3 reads CASSDGTSGSRYEQYF. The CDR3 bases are TGTGCCAGCAGTGACGGGACTAGCGGGAGTCGGTACGAGCAGTACTTC.

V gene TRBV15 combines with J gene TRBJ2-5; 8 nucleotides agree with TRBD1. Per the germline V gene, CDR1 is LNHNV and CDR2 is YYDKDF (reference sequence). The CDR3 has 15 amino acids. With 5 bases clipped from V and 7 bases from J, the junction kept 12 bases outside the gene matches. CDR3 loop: CATSPRTGNGGTQYF. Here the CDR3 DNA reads TGTGCCACCAGCCCCAGGACAGGGAACGGGGGGACCCAGTACTTC.

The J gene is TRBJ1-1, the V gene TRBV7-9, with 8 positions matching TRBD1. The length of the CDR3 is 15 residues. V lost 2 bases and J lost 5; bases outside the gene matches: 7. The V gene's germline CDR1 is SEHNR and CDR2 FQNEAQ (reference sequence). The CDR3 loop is CASSLLGQGQTEAFF. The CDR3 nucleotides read TGTGCCAGCAGCTTACTCGGACAGGGCCAGACTGAAGCTTTCTTT. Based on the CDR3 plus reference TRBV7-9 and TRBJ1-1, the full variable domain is DTGVSQNPRHKITKRGQNVTFRCDPISEHNRLYWYRQTLGQGPEFLTYFQNEAQLEKSRLLSDRFSAERPKGSFSTLEIQRTEQGDSAMYLCASSLLGQGQTEAFFGQGTRLTVV.

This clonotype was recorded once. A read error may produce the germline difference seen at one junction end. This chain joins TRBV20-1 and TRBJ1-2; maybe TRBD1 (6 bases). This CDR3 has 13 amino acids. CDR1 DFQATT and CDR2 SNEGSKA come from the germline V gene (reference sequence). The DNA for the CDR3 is TGCAGTGCTAGAGTTAGACAGGACTATGGCTTCACCTTC. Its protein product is CSARVRQDYGFTF.

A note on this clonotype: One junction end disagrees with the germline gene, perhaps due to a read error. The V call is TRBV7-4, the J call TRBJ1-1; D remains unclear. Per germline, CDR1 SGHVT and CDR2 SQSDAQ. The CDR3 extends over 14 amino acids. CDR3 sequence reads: CDSSSRPMNTEAFF. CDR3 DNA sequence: TGTGACAGCAGCTCACGTCCTATGAACACTGAAGCTTTCTTT.

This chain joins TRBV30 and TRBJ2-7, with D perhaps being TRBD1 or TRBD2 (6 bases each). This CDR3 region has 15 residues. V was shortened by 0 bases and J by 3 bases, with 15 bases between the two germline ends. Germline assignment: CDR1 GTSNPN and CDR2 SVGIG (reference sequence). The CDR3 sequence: CAWSVGGRGIYEQYF. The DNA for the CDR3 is TGTGCCTGGAGTGTAGGGGGTCGGGGGATCTACGAGCAGTACTTC.

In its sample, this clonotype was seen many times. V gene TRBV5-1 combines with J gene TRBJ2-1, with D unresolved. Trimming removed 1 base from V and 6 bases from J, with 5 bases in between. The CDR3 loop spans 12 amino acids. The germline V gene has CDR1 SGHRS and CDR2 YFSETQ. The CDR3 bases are TGCGCCAGCAGCTTGCCAGGCAATGAGCAGTTCTTC. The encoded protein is CASSLPGNEQFF.

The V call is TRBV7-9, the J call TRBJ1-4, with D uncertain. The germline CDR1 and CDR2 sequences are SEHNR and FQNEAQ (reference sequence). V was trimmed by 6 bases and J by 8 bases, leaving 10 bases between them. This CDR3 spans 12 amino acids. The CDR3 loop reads CASRKEGEKLFF. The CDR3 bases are TGTGCCAGCAGAAAGGAAGGAGAAAAACTGTTTTTT.

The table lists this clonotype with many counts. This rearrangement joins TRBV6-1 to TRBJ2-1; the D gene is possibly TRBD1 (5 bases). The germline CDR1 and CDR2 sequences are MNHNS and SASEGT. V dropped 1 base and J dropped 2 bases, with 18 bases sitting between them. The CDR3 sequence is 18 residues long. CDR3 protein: CASSEVGWGARTYNEQFF. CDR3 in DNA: TGTGCCAGCAGTGAAGTCGGGTGGGGCGCCAGGACCTACAATGAGCAGTTCTTC.

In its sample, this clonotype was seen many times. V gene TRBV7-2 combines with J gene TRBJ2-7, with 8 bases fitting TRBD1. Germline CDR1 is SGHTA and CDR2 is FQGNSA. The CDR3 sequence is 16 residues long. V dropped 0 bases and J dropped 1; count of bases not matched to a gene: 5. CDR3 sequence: CASSLADRGESYEQYF. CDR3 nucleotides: TGTGCCAGCAGCTTAGCAGACAGGGGAGAATCCTACGAGCAGTACTTC.

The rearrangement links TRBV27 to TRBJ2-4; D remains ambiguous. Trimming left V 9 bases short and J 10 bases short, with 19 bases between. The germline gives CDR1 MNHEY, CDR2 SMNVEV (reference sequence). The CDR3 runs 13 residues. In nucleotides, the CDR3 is TGTGCCAGTCATACCGCCACAAATGGGATTCAGTACTTC. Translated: CASHTATNGIQYF.

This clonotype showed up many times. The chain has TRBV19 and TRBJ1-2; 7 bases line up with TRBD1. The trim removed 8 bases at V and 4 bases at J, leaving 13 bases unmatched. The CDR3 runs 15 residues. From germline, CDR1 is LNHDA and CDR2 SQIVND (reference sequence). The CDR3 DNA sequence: TGTGCCAGTCGGACAGCAGGGGGTAGCTTCTATGGCTACACCTTC. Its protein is CASRTAGGSFYGYTF.

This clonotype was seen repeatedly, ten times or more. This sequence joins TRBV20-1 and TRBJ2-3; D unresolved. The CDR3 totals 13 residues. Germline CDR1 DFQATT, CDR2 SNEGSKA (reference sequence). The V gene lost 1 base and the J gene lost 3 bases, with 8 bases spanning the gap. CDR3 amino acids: CSARAPQTDTQYF. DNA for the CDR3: TGCAGTGCTAGAGCCCCACAGACAGATACGCAGTATTTT.

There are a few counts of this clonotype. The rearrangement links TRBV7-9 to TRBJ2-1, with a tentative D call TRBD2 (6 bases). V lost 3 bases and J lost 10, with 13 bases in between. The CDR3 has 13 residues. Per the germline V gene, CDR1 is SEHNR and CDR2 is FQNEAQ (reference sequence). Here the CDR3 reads CASSFPGLNEQFF. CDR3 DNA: TGTGCCAGCAGCTTTCCGGGACTCAACGAGCAGTTCTTC.

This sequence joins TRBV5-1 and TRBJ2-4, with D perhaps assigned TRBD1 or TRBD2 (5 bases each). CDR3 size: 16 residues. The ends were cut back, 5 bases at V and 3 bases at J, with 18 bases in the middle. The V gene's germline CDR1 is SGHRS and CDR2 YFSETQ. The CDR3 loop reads CASRGTDVLYKNIQYF. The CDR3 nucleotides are TGCGCCAGCAGGGGGACGGACGTCCTCTACAAAAACATTCAGTACTTC.